This is a list of T cell receptor beta chains from one sample in a study of blood T cells in healthy people across ages. TCRdb re-called the 5' RACE reads through MiXCR, storing one row per CDR3 protein. The top ten hold over 2% of the sample, which has 1.5 million to 2 million distinct CDR3 sequences, 49% seen once. The sequenced sample consisted of blood. All receptors derive from a middle-aged woman in good health. Both conserved end residues are part of each CDR3. A D gene is named only where the DNA matches it firmly. Clone size is shown for a subset of rows, as once, few, many or a class of expanded clone.

cdr3_nt: TGTGCCAGCAGTGGTCCCGGGACAGGGAGTGTGCAGTTCTTC
cdr3_aa: CASSGPGTGSVQFF
v_call: TRBV27
d_call: TRBD1
j_call: TRBJ2-1
clone_size: .

cdr3_nt: TGCAGCGTTTGGGGTCCCCCGGGTCCGGGCTCCTACGAGCAGTACTTC
cdr3_aa: CSVWGPPGPGSYEQYF
v_call: TRBV29-1
d_call: .
j_call: TRBJ2-7
clone_size: .

cdr3_nt: TGTGCCTGCAGTTACTCGGAAGGGTACAATGAGCAGTTCTTC
cdr3_aa: CACSYSEGYNEQFF
v_call: TRBV6-5
d_call: .
j_call: TRBJ2-1
clone_size: once

cdr3_nt: TGTGCCAGCAGTGGGGGACTGCGCGGTGAAAAACTGTTTTTT
cdr3_aa: CASSGGLRGEKLFF
v_call: TRBV12-3/TRBV12-4
d_call: .
j_call: TRBJ1-4
clone_size: .

cdr3_nt: TGTGCCAGCAGTTACCCAAAAGGTCGGACATCGAACCGAAACATTCAGTACTTC
cdr3_aa: CASSYPKGRTSNRNIQYF
v_call: TRBV6-2/TRBV6-3
d_call: .
j_call: TRBJ2-4
clone_size: .

cdr3_nt: TGTGCCACCAGTGATACCAGCAACACCGGGGAGCTGTTTTTT
cdr3_aa: CATSDTSNTGELFF
v_call: TRBV24-1
d_call: .
j_call: TRBJ2-2
clone_size: few

cdr3_nt: TGCGCCAGCAGCCAAGCCGGACTCCTCGAGCAGTTCTTC
cdr3_aa: CASSQAGLLEQFF
v_call: TRBV4-3
d_call: .
j_call: TRBJ2-1
clone_size: few

cdr3_nt: TGCAGCGTGCTAACGACGACAGCTAACTATGGCTACACCTTC
cdr3_aa: CSVLTTTANYGYTF
v_call: TRBV29-1
d_call: .
j_call: TRBJ1-2
clone_size: .

cdr3_nt: TGTGCCACCAGTGATACCGGACTGCCCTATGGCTACACCTTC
cdr3_aa: CATSDTGLPYGYTF
v_call: TRBV24-1
d_call: .
j_call: TRBJ1-2
clone_size: .

cdr3_nt: TGTGCCAGCATCCTCGGACAGGGGCGGACCTACAATGAGCAGTTCTTC
cdr3_aa: CASILGQGRTYNEQFF
v_call: TRBV7-9
d_call: TRBD1
j_call: TRBJ2-1
clone_size: few

cdr3_nt: TGTGCCAGTAGTATGGGTTGGGAGGATCAGCCCCAGCATTTT
cdr3_aa: CASSMGWEDQPQHF
v_call: TRBV19
d_call: .
j_call: TRBJ1-5
clone_size: .

cdr3_nt: TGTGCCAGCAGCCTCGGACTAGCGGGGGGGGTAAAAGATACGCAGTATTTT
cdr3_aa: CASSLGLAGGVKDTQYF
v_call: TRBV4-2
d_call: TRBD2
j_call: TRBJ2-3
clone_size: .

cdr3_nt: TGTGCCAGCAGGAAGGGACAGGGGGTCTCCTACGAGCAGTACTTC
cdr3_aa: CASRKGQGVSYEQYF
v_call: TRBV28
d_call: TRBD1
j_call: TRBJ2-7
clone_size: .

cdr3_nt: TGTGCCAGCAGATATACAGGGGGTCCGCAGGAAAAACTGTTTTTT
cdr3_aa: CASRYTGGPQEKLFF
v_call: TRBV2
d_call: TRBD1
j_call: TRBJ1-4
clone_size: .

cdr3_nt: TGTGCCAGCAGCACAGGGAGTTGCTACAATGAGCAGTTCTTC
cdr3_aa: CASSTGSCYNEQFF
v_call: TRBV11-1
d_call: .
j_call: TRBJ2-1
clone_size: .

cdr3_nt: TGTGCCAGCGGGACAGACGACTCTGGGGCCAACGTCCTGACTTTC
cdr3_aa: CASGTDDSGANVLTF
v_call: TRBV6-2/TRBV6-3
d_call: TRBD1
j_call: TRBJ2-6
clone_size: many

cdr3_nt: TGTGCCAGCAGCCCTGGGCAGGGGGTCCAGCCCCAGCATTTT
cdr3_aa: CASSPGQGVQPQHF
v_call: TRBV12-3/TRBV12-4
d_call: TRBD1
j_call: TRBJ1-5
clone_size: .

cdr3_nt: TGTGCCAGCAGTTTATTAGCAGGGAGCTATGGCTACACCTTC
cdr3_aa: CASSLLAGSYGYTF
v_call: TRBV12-3/TRBV12-4
d_call: .
j_call: TRBJ1-2
clone_size: .

cdr3_nt: TGCGCCAGCAGCTTGGCAGTTATGCCGGACAGGGGGGTGCAAGAGACCCAGTACTTC
cdr3_aa: CASSLAVMPDRGVQETQYF
v_call: TRBV5-1
d_call: TRBD1
j_call: TRBJ2-5
clone_size: .

cdr3_nt: TGCAGTGCTAGAGAAATGAGTAAACAGACTAGCACAGATACGCAGTATTTT
cdr3_aa: CSAREMSKQTSTDTQYF
v_call: TRBV20-1
d_call: .
j_call: TRBJ2-3
clone_size: few

cdr3_nt: TGTGCCAGCACGGGTAGGGGAGATACGCAGTATTTT
cdr3_aa: CASTGRGDTQYF
v_call: TRBV27
d_call: .
j_call: TRBJ2-3
clone_size: .

cdr3_nt: TGTGCCAGCAGTTTGGCGGGAATCCCCTTGAAAGAGACCCAGTACTTC
cdr3_aa: CASSLAGIPLKETQYF
v_call: TRBV28
d_call: .
j_call: TRBJ2-5
clone_size: .

cdr3_nt: TGTGCCAGCAGCTCGGAGAAAGGGACAGTGAAAAACATTCAGTACTTC
cdr3_aa: CASSSEKGTVKNIQYF
v_call: TRBV7-9
d_call: TRBD1
j_call: TRBJ2-4
clone_size: .

cdr3_nt: TGTGCCAGCAGCCAAACTACAGGGGGCGGTCAGCCCCAGCATTTT
cdr3_aa: CASSQTTGGGQPQHF
v_call: TRBV3-1
d_call: TRBD1
j_call: TRBJ1-5
clone_size: many

cdr3_nt: TGTGCCAGCAGTTTCGGTCGCGGCGAGCAGTACTTC
cdr3_aa: CASSFGRGEQYF
v_call: TRBV27
d_call: .
j_call: TRBJ2-7
clone_size: few

cdr3_nt: TGTGCCAGCAGCCAAGAAGGGACAGGGAACTACAATGAGCAGTACTTC
cdr3_aa: CASSQEGTGNYNEQYF
v_call: TRBV3-1
d_call: TRBD1
j_call: TRBJ2-5
clone_size: .

cdr3_nt: TGTGCCAGCAGCTTGGTAGCAGGGCCGAACACTGAAGCTTTCTTT
cdr3_aa: CASSLVAGPNTEAFF
v_call: TRBV5-5
d_call: .
j_call: TRBJ1-1
clone_size: .

cdr3_nt: TGCATAATTCAGGTTCCCAACACTGAAGCTTTCTTT
cdr3_aa: CIIQVPNTEAFF
v_call: TRBV20-1
d_call: .
j_call: TRBJ1-1
clone_size: .

cdr3_nt: TGTGCCAGCAGGGCTACGACAGGGTCCCATAATTCACCCCTCCACTTT
cdr3_aa: CASRATTGSHNSPLHF
v_call: TRBV2
d_call: TRBD1
j_call: TRBJ1-6
clone_size: once

cdr3_nt: TGTGCCAGCAGCCACCCTGGGGGGGGCCTCGGTGTCTACAATGAGCAGTTCTTC
cdr3_aa: CASSHPGGGLGVYNEQFF
v_call: TRBV3-1
d_call: .
j_call: TRBJ2-1
clone_size: .

cdr3_nt: TGTGCCAGCAGGCGACAGGGTAGTGGGTATGGCTACACCTTC
cdr3_aa: CASRRQGSGYGYTF
v_call: TRBV6-5
d_call: TRBD1
j_call: TRBJ1-2
clone_size: once

cdr3_nt: TGTGCCAGCAGTTCTGGGGGCGTCGGCTACAATGAGCAGTTCTTC
cdr3_aa: CASSSGGVGYNEQFF
v_call: TRBV6-5
d_call: .
j_call: TRBJ2-1
clone_size: .

cdr3_nt: TGCAGTGCTAGACCAGGACAGGGGGCTGGTTCACCCCTCCACTTT
cdr3_aa: CSARPGQGAGSPLHF
v_call: TRBV20-1
d_call: TRBD1
j_call: TRBJ1-6
clone_size: .

cdr3_nt: TGTGCCAGCAGTTTCTCCGTGGTGAGTGAGCAGTTCTTC
cdr3_aa: CASSFSVVSEQFF
v_call: TRBV12-3/TRBV12-4
d_call: .
j_call: TRBJ2-1
clone_size: few

cdr3_nt: TGCAGCGTTGAGAGGGCGGTTAGGGATGAGCAGTTCTTC
cdr3_aa: CSVERAVRDEQFF
v_call: TRBV29-1
d_call: .
j_call: TRBJ2-1
clone_size: few

cdr3_nt: TGTGCCACCAGTGATTCTGACAGGGGGTCCTACAATGAGCAGTTCTTC
cdr3_aa: CATSDSDRGSYNEQFF
v_call: TRBV24-1
d_call: TRBD1
j_call: TRBJ2-1
clone_size: .

cdr3_nt: TGTGCCAGCAGCTTGAATAGGAGGGCGGGAGGATTATACGAGCAGTACTTC
cdr3_aa: CASSLNRRAGGLYEQYF
v_call: TRBV5-6
d_call: TRBD2
j_call: TRBJ2-7
clone_size: few

cdr3_nt: TGTGCCAGCAGTTACGGGAGCTCCACAGATACGCAGTATTTT
cdr3_aa: CASSYGSSTDTQYF
v_call: TRBV3-1
d_call: .
j_call: TRBJ2-3
clone_size: many

cdr3_nt: TGTGCCAGCAGTGAAGCCCCGAACACTGAAGCTTTCTTT
cdr3_aa: CASSEAPNTEAFF
v_call: TRBV6-5
d_call: .
j_call: TRBJ1-1
clone_size: .

cdr3_nt: TGTGCCAGCAGCAAGGACCGTAACAAAGAGACCCAGTACTTC
cdr3_aa: CASSKDRNKETQYF
v_call: TRBV7-2
d_call: .
j_call: TRBJ2-5
clone_size: .

cdr3_nt: TGTGCCAGCCTTGGCGGGGGGGCACTCAAAAACATTCAGTACTTC
cdr3_aa: CASLGGGALKNIQYF
v_call: TRBV7-2
d_call: TRBD2
j_call: TRBJ2-4
clone_size: .

cdr3_nt: TGTGCCAGCTCACGGGAGGCAAACACTGAAGCTTTCTTT
cdr3_aa: CASSREANTEAFF
v_call: TRBV18
d_call: .
j_call: TRBJ1-1
clone_size: .

cdr3_nt: TGTGCCATCAGTGAGCCGGGGGCAGACAATGAGCAGTTCTTC
cdr3_aa: CAISEPGADNEQFF
v_call: TRBV10-3
d_call: .
j_call: TRBJ2-1
clone_size: few

cdr3_nt: TGTGCCAGCAGCTTATGGCCCACACGGACAGGGCAAGAGACCCAGTACTTC
cdr3_aa: CASSLWPTRTGQETQYF
v_call: TRBV7-3
d_call: TRBD1
j_call: TRBJ2-5
clone_size: .

cdr3_nt: TGTGCCAGCAGTTACCCCAGAGTTGGCTACACCTTC
cdr3_aa: CASSYPRVGYTF
v_call: TRBV6-2/TRBV6-3
d_call: .
j_call: TRBJ1-2
clone_size: .

cdr3_nt: TGTGCCAGCAGCTCCCTGTGGGGGCTATCTAACAATGAGCAGTTCTTC
cdr3_aa: CASSSLWGLSNNEQFF
v_call: TRBV7-9
d_call: .
j_call: TRBJ2-1
clone_size: few

cdr3_nt: TGTGCCACCAGCGTCCGGGACAGGGGGGCAGATACGCAGTATTTT
cdr3_aa: CATSVRDRGADTQYF
v_call: TRBV15
d_call: TRBD1
j_call: TRBJ2-3
clone_size: few

cdr3_nt: TGTGCCAGCAGCCCCGGGGGGGGGTTGGAGACCCAGTACTTC
cdr3_aa: CASSPGGGLETQYF
v_call: TRBV5-4
d_call: TRBD2
j_call: TRBJ2-5
clone_size: .

cdr3_nt: TGTGCCAGCAGCTGGAACAGGGTGGGGACCGGGGAGCTGTTTTTT
cdr3_aa: CASSWNRVGTGELFF
v_call: TRBV7-8
d_call: .
j_call: TRBJ2-2
clone_size: .

cdr3_nt: TGCAGTGCTAGTGGGAATGTGGGACTAGGGGTGGCAAATGAGCAGTTCTTC
cdr3_aa: CSASGNVGLGVANEQFF
v_call: TRBV20-1
d_call: TRBD2
j_call: TRBJ2-1
clone_size: few

cdr3_nt: TGCGCCAGCAGCACCCGGGGGGCGTACACAGATACGCAGTATTTT
cdr3_aa: CASSTRGAYTDTQYF
v_call: TRBV5-1
d_call: .
j_call: TRBJ2-3
clone_size: once

cdr3_nt: TGTGCCAGCAGGCCCCCTACAGGGGGCGAGAACACTGAAGCTTTCTTT
cdr3_aa: CASRPPTGGENTEAFF
v_call: TRBV6-2/TRBV6-3
d_call: TRBD1
j_call: TRBJ1-1
clone_size: .

cdr3_nt: TGCGCCAGCAGCCAGTCCCCCGATGAGCAGTTCTTC
cdr3_aa: CASSQSPDEQFF
v_call: TRBV4-3
d_call: .
j_call: TRBJ2-1
clone_size: few